The present TCR beta chain was sequenced within a study of T cell changes during pregnancy in multiple sclerosis. Germline CDR1 is SGHDT and CDR2 is YYEEEE. The trim removed 4 bases at V and 4 bases at J, leaving 6 bases unmatched. The CDR3 runs 14 residues. This clone was seen just once. Clones were sequenced by immunoSEQ multiplex PCR, and TCRdb holds only the in-frame ones, with some missing. The sample includes 20,000 to 25,000 clones, 80% to 95% of them seen just once. V gene TRBV5-6 combines with J gene TRBJ1-2, with 8 bases matching TRBD1. Sequenced here: CD8+ T cells from peripheral blood mononuclear cells, sampled in the third trimester of pregnancy. This receptor was obtained from a female donor with multiple sclerosis, enrolled in a pregnancy study. DNA of the CDR3: TGTGCCAGCAGCGCGGGGGACAGGAGCTATGGCTACACCTTC. Translated: CASSAGDRSYGYTF.